A selection of T cell receptor beta chains follows, all from one sample in a study of blood T cell repertoires in COVID-19. Assay used: immunoSEQ multiplex PCR; TCRdb lists only in-frame clones, some missing. The sample gives about 110,000 clones, roughly four fifths of which show up once; about 15% is in the top ten. The sample was peripheral blood. These receptor sequences come from a woman between 55 and 75 years old with acute or convalescent COVID-19. CDR3s include the opening cysteine and the closing phenylalanine or tryptophan. A D gene is named only where the DNA matches it firmly. The size of a clone is reported for some rows only, either as once, few or many, or as a class for expanded clones.

D	V	size	J	CDR3	DNA
-	TRBV4-1	-	TRBJ1-1	CASSHGEITEAFF	TGCGCCAGCAGCCACGGGGAGATTACTGAAGCTTTCTTT
TRBD1	TRBV10-2	-	TRBJ1-6	CASSQTDRGNSPLHF	TGCGCCAGCAGTCAAACGGACAGGGGGAATTCACCCCTCCACTTT
-	TRBV7-6	-	TRBJ1-3	CASSSIPDSVGNTIYF	TGTGCCAGCAGCTCTATACCGGACAGTGTTGGAAACACCATATATTTT
TRBD2	TRBV29-1	-	TRBJ2-5	CSVDPSGGVRETQYF	TGCAGCGTTGATCCTAGCGGGGGGGTCCGGGAGACCCAGTACTTC
-	TRBV19	-	TRBJ2-3	CASKPVWAASTDTQYF	TGTGCCAGTAAACCCGTTTGGGCTGCTAGCACAGATACGCAGTATTTT
-	TRBV11-1	-	TRBJ2-7	CASEKRGTYEQYF	TGTGCCAGCGAGAAGAGGGGGACCTACGAGCAGTACTTC
TRBD1	TRBV4-1	-	TRBJ2-5	CASSQEWATGLYQETQYF	TGCGCCAGCAGCCAAGAATGGGCGACAGGGCTTTATCAAGAGACCCAGTACTTC
-	TRBV28	-	TRBJ1-1	CASRPSGSSEAFF	TGTGCCAGCAGGCCGTCAGGTTCGTCTGAAGCTTTCTTT
TRBD1	TRBV4-2	-	TRBJ2-2	CASSHPGQSLGELFF	TGTGCCAGCAGCCATCCGGGACAGAGCCTCGGGGAGCTGTTTTTT
-	TRBV19	-	TRBJ1-1	CASSSGGAGNTEAFF	TGTGCCAGTAGTTCGGGGGGAGCGGGAAACACTGAAGCTTTCTTT
-	TRBV6-6	-	TRBJ1-5	CASSSHRQTNQPQHF	TGTGCCAGCAGTTCTCATAGACAGACCAATCAGCCCCAGCATTTT
-	TRBV9	-	TRBJ2-5	CASSIQARAGETQYF	TGTGCCAGCAGCATTCAGGCCCGCGCAGGGGAGACCCAGTACTTC
TRBD1	TRBV2	-	TRBJ1-6	CASSVTAGNRGDHNSPLHF	TGTGCCAGCAGTGTCACGGCCGGTAACAGGGGAGACCATAATTCACCCCTCCACTTT
TRBD1	TRBV30	-	TRBJ1-2	CAWSRRDRVYGYTF	TGTGCCTGGAGTCGCCGGGACAGGGTCTATGGCTACACCTTC
-	TRBV4-3	-	TRBJ1-2	CASSQVGRTTYGYTF	TGCGCCAGCAGCCAAGTTGGGCGGACTACCTATGGCTACACCTTC
TRBD1	TRBV7-2	-	TRBJ1-6	CASSLAGTGLGSPLHF	TGTGCCAGCAGCTTAGCCGGGACAGGGCTAGGGTCACCCCTCCACTTT
TRBD1	TRBV7-6	few	TRBJ1-2	CASSFLQGDSRGYTF	TGTGCCAGCAGCTTCCTACAGGGGGACTCTAGAGGCTACACCTTC
-	TRBV6-2/TRBV6-3	-	TRBJ1-2	CASSYNYRVGYTF	TGTGCCAGCAGTTACAACTACAGGGTTGGCTACACCTTC
-	TRBV19	once	TRBJ2-1	CASTLTHANEQFF	TGTGCCAGTACATTAACACACGCCAATGAGCAGTTCTTC
-	TRBV7-9	-	TRBJ1-5	CASSQGTGDQPQHF	TGTGCCAGCAGCCAAGGGACGGGGGATCAGCCCCAGCATTTT
-	TRBV2	few	TRBJ1-6	CASSLEGGGYNSPLHF	TGTGCCAGCAGCCTGGAAGGGGGGGGATATAATTCACCCCTCCACTTT
-	TRBV4-3	-	TRBJ1-1	CASSQDAGNTEAFF	TGCGCCAGCAGCCAAGATGCGGGGAACACTGAAGCTTTCTTT
TRBD1	TRBV7-2	-	TRBJ1-3	CASTRQGSGNTIYF	TGTGCCAGCACAAGACAGGGATCCGGAAACACCATATATTTT
TRBD1	TRBV9	-	TRBJ1-6	CASSVDRGYNSPLHF	TGTGCCAGCAGCGTCGACAGGGGCTATAATTCACCCCTCCACTTT